The 11 T cell receptor beta chains reported below all come from one sample, sequenced in a study of blood T cell repertoires in COVID-19. Libraries were prepared by immunoSEQ multiplex PCR; TCRdb keeps only in-frame clonotypes and omits some of them. Found here are under 250,000 clones, 83% of them singletons; the top ten hold 4.8%. Material for sequencing was PBMCs or T cells enriched from blood (not recorded which). Receptor source: a woman between 45 and 60 years old who had been exposed to COVID-19.

This chain uses TRBV6-5 with TRBJ1-1, with TRBD1 identical over 8 bases. The CDR3 has 13 amino acids. With V trimmed by 6 bases and J by 1 base, 1 base remained unmatched. CDR1 is MNHEY and CDR2 is SVGAGI in the germline V gene. DNA for the CDR3: TGTGCCAGCAGGACAGGGGCGAACACTGAAGCTTTCTTT. Residues: CASRTGANTEAFF.

V usage is TRBV5-1 and J usage is TRBJ2-5; D is possibly TRBD1 (6 bases). Trimming removed 0 bases at V and 2 bases at J, with 11 bases between. This CDR3 is 15 amino acids long. The germline V gene encodes CDR1 SGHRS and CDR2 YFSETQ. The CDR3 loop is CASSLAGAWQETQYF. DNA of the CDR3: TGCGCCAGCAGCTTGGCAGGGGCCTGGCAAGAGACCCAGTACTTC.

The V call is TRBV11-2, the J call TRBJ2-7; 11 positions match TRBD2. V lost 3 bases to trimming and J lost 2 bases; unmatched junction nucleotides: 3. The V gene's germline CDR1 is SGHAT and CDR2 FQNNGV. The CDR3 consists of 15 residues. CDR3 region: CASSLSSGGTYEQYF. DNA for the CDR3: TGTGCCAGCAGCTTGTCTAGCGGGGGGACCTACGAGCAGTACTTC.

This chain connects TRBV19 to TRBJ1-4; 9 nucleotides align to TRBD1. After removal of 6 bases from V and 7 bases from J, the junction contained 9 bases not matched to a gene. The CDR3 totals 15 residues. CDR1 is LNHDA and CDR2 is SQIVND in the germline V gene (reference sequence). DNA for the CDR3: TGTGCCAGTAGAGAGGCCGGGACAGGGAGTGAAAAACTGTTTTTT. Translating gives CASREAGTGSEKLFF.

The V and J genes are TRBV3-1 (or the pseudogene TRBV3-2) and TRBJ1-1; D might be TRBD1 (5 bases). This CDR3 contains 14 residues. Trimming shortened V by 2 bases and J by 2 bases, and 9 bases separated the two germline ends. Germline values: CDR1 LGHDT, CDR2 YNNKEL (reference sequence). This chain's CDR3 is CASSQWGANTEAFF. As DNA, the CDR3 is TGTGCCAGCAGCCAATGGGGCGCAAACACTGAAGCTTTCTTT.

This clone was detected only a few times. This chain uses TRBV5-1 with TRBJ1-1; weak D call: TRBD1 (5 bases). Per germline, CDR1 SGHRS and CDR2 YFSETQ. The CDR3 runs 15 residues. Trimming removed 0 bases from V and 2 bases from J, with 11 bases in between. This CDR3 is CASSLGPGPNTEAFF. In nucleotides, the CDR3 is TGCGCCAGCAGCTTGGGCCCAGGGCCAAACACTGAAGCTTTCTTT.

The genes are TRBV18 and TRBJ1-5; 7 positions agree with TRBD1. Germline values: CDR1 KGHSH, CDR2 LQKENI. There are 14 residues in the CDR3. The junction had 3 bases not matched to a gene; V was cut back by 6 bases and J by 1 base. The CDR3 is CASSWDRSNQPQHF. The CDR3 bases are TGTGCCAGCTCTTGGGACAGAAGCAATCAGCCCCAGCATTTT. Full variable domain (missing parts from reference TRBV18 and TRBJ1-5): NAGVMQNPRHLVRRRGQEARLRCSPMKGHSHVYWYRQLPEEGLKFMVYLQKENIIDESGMPKERFSAEFPKEGPSILRIQQVVRGDSAAYFCASSWDRSNQPQHFGDGTRLSIL.

The CDR3 loop reads CASSSLANYGYTF. CDR3 nucleotides: TGTGCCAGCAGTTCCTTAGCTAACTATGGCTACACCTTC. V usage is TRBV2 and J usage is TRBJ1-2; the D is unclear. Between the trimmed V and J ends, which lost 5 bases and 0 bases, there was a span of 7 bases. The germline gives CDR1 SNHLY, CDR2 FYNNEI. This CDR3 is 13 amino acids long.

The V call is TRBV7-2, the J call TRBJ2-1; 7 bases align to TRBD2. The junction had 8 bases not matched to a gene; V was cut back by 4 bases and J by 8 bases. The CDR3 has 14 residues. Per the germline V gene, CDR1 is SGHTA and CDR2 is FQGNSA. The CDR3 coding sequence is TGTGCCAGCAGCTCCCCCCGACTAGCCGATGAGCAGTTCTTC. The encoded protein is CASSSPRLADEQFF.

This sequence joins TRBV7-6 and TRBJ2-2, with TRBD1 matching 8 bases. The CDR3 has 15 residues. In germline, CDR1 is SGHVS, CDR2 FNYEAQ. J lost 8 bases, V lost 5 bases, and 10 bases had no gene match. This CDR3 is CASSPLQGVAGELFF. In DNA, the CDR3 is TGTGCCAGCAGCCCACTACAGGGGGTGGCTGGGGAGCTGTTTTTT.

The chain joins TRBV28 to TRBJ1-1; TRBD1 aligns across 11 bases. The CDR3 totals 14 residues. V gave up 6 bases and J gave up 9 bases; unmatched junction bases: 9. Germline-derived CDR1 and CDR2 are MDHEN and SYDVKM. CDR3 loop: CASSPRTGGYKAFF. The CDR3, as DNA: TGTGCCAGCAGCCCCAGGACAGGGGGCTACAAAGCTTTCTTT.